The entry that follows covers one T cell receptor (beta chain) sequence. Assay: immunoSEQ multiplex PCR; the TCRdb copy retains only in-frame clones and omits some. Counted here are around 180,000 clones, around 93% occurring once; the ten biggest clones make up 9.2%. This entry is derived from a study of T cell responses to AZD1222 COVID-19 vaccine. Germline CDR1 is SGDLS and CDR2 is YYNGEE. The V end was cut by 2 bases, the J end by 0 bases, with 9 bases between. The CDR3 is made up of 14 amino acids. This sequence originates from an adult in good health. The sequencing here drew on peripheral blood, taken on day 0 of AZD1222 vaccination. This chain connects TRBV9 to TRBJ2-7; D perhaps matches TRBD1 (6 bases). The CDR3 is CASSVDSLSYEQYF. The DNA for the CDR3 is TGTGCCAGCAGCGTGGACAGCCTCTCCTACGAGCAGTACTTC.